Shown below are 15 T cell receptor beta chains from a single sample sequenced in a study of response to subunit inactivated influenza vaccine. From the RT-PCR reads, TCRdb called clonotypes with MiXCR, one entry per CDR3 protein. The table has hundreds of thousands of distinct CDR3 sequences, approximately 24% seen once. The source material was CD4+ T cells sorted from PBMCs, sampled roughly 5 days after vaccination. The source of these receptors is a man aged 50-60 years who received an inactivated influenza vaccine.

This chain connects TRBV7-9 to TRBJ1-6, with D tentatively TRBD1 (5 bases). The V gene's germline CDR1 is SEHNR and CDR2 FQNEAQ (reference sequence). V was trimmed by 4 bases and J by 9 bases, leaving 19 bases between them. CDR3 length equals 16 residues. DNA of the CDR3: TGTGCCAGCAGCTCAGGTATAGGGGCATTTAGTTCACCCCTCCACTTT. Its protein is CASSSGIGAFSSPLHF.

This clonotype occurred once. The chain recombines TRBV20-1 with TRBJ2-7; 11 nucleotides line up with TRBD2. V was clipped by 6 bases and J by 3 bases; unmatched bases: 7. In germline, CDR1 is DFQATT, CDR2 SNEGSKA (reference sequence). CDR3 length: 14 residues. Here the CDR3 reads CSAAGTSGSYEQYF. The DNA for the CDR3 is TGCAGTGCCGCCGGGACTAGCGGAAGCTACGAGCAGTACTTC.

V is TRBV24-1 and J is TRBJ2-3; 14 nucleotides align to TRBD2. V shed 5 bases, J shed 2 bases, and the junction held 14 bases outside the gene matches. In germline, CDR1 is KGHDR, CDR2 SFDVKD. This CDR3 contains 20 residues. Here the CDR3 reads CATSGLLGTSGGSFTDTQYF. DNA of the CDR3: TGTGCCACCAGTGGTCTCCTAGGGACTAGCGGGGGCTCCTTCACAGATACGCAGTATTTT.

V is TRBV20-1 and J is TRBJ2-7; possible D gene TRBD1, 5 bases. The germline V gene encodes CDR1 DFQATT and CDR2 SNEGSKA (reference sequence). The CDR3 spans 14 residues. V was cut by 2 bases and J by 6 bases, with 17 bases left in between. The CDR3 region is CSARPPDTLSEQYF. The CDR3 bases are TGCAGTGCTAGACCTCCGGACACTCTCTCCGAGCAGTACTTC.

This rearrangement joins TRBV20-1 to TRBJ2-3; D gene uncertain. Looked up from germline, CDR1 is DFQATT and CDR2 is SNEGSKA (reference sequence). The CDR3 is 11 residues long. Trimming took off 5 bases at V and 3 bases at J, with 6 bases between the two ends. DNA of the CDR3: TGCAGTGCTGTGGAGACAGATACGCAGTATTTT. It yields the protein CSAVETDTQYF.

CDR3 nucleotide sequence: TGCGCCAGCAGCCAAGCGGACAGGTCTGGAAACACCATATATTTT. Encoded protein: CASSQADRSGNTIYF. This chain links TRBV4-1 with TRBJ1-3; TRBD1 agrees at 7 bases. Losses at the gene ends were 1 base for V and 1 base for J; bases not matched to a gene: 1. CDR3 length equals 15 residues. Germline CDR1 is MGHRA and CDR2 is YSYEKL.

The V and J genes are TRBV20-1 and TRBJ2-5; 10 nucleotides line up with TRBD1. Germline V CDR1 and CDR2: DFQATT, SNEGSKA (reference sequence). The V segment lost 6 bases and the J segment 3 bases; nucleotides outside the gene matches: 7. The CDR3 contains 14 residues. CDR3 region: CSAEAGTGEETQYF. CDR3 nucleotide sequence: TGCAGTGCGGAGGCCGGGACAGGGGAAGAGACCCAGTACTTC.

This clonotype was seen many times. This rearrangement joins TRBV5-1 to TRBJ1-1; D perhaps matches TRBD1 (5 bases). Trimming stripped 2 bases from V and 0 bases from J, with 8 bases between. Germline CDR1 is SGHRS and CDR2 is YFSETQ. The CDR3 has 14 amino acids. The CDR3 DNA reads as TGCGCCAGCAGCTTCGCAGGGATGAACACTGAAGCTTTCTTT. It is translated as CASSFAGMNTEAFF.

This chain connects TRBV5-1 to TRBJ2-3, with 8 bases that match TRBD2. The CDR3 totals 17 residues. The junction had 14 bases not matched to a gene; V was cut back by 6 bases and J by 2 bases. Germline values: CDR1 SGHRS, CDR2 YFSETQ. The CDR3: CASIFVVAGGLTDTQYF. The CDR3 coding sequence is TGCGCCAGCATCTTTGTGGTGGCGGGGGGACTCACAGATACGCAGTATTTT.

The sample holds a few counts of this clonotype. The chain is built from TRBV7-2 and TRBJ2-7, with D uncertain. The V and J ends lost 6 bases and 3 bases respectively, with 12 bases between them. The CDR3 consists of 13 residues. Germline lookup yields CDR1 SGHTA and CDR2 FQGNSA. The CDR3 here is CASRSPSSYEQYF. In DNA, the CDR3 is TGTGCCAGCAGGAGCCCCTCAAGCTACGAGCAGTACTTC.

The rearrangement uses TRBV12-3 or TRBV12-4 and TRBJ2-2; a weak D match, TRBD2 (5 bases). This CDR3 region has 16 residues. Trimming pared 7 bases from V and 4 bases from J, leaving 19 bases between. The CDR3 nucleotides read TGTGCCAGCACCACGGAGGCACGCCCGGCCACCGGGGAGCTGTTTTTT. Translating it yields CASTTEARPATGELFF.

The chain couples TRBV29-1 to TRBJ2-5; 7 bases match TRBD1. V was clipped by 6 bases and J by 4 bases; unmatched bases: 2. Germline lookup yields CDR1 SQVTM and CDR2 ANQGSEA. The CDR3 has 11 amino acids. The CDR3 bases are TGCAGCGTCTACAGGGGAGAGACCCAGTACTTC. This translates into CSVYRGETQYF.

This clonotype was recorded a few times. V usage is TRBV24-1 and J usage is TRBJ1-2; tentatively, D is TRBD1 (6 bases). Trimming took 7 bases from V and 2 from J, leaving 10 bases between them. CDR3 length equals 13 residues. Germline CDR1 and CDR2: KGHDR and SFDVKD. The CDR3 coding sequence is TGTGCCACCAGGGGGGACAAAAACTATGGCTACACCTTC. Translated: CATRGDKNYGYTF.

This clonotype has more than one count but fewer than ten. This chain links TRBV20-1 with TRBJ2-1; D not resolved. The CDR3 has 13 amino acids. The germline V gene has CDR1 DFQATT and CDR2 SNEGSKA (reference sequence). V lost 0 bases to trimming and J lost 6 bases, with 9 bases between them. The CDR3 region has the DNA TGCAGTGCTAGAGATACAAGGGTCAATGAGCAGTTCTTC. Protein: CSARDTRVNEQFF.

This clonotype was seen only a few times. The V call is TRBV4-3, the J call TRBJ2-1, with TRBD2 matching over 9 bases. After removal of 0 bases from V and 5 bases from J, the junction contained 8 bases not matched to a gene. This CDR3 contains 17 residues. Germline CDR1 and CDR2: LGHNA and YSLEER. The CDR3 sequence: CASSQDRPSGAHNEQFF. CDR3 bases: TGCGCCAGCAGCCAAGATCGCCCTAGCGGGGCCCACAATGAGCAGTTCTTC.